These 7 T cell receptor beta chains came from one sample sequenced in a study of blood T cell repertoires in COVID-19. Assay used: immunoSEQ multiplex PCR; TCRdb lists only in-frame clones, some missing. The table shows around 120,000 clones, with over 55% occurring only once. Sequences were obtained from peripheral blood. The receptors come from a woman in her 70s with acute or convalescent COVID-19.

The rearrangement links TRBV27 to TRBJ1-6, with D unresolved. Germline V gene sequence: CDR1 MNHEY, CDR2 SMNVEV (reference sequence). The CDR3 runs to 13 residues. V lost 5 bases and J 8 bases, leaving 10 bases between the germline ends. This CDR3 is CASSRRRDSPLHF. CDR3 nucleotide sequence: TGTGCCAGCAGTCGTCGACGGGATTCACCCCTCCACTTT.

The chain recombines TRBV9 with TRBJ2-7, with TRBD1 as a possible D gene (5 bases). V dropped 0 bases and J dropped 3 bases, with 13 bases sitting between them. The CDR3 covers 15 residues. Per the germline V gene, CDR1 is SGDLS and CDR2 is YYNGEE. The CDR3 spells CASSVGGQSRYEQYF. The CDR3 nucleotides read TGTGCCAGCAGCGTAGGGGGCCAGAGCCGCTACGAGCAGTACTTC.

On this clone: A junction end diverges from the germline sequence, so it may reflect a read error. The chain carries TRBV7-2 and TRBJ2-5; TRBD2 agrees at 10 bases. Germline V gene lookup returns CDR1 SGHTA and CDR2 FQGNSA. This CDR3 is built from 15 residues. Here the CDR3 DNA reads TGTGCCAGCAGCCTAGCGGGAGCGCTTCAAGAGACCCAGTACTTC. It codes for CASSLAGALQETQYF. The full variable domain, completed using reference TRBV7-2 and TRBJ2-5, is GAGVSQSPSNKVTEKGKDVELRCDPISGHTALYWYRQSLGQGLEFLIYFQGNSAPDKSGLPSDRFSAERTGGSVSTLTIQRTQQEDSAVYLCASSLAGALQETQYFGPGTRLLVL.

The rearrangement uses TRBV3-1 (or the pseudogene TRBV3-2) and TRBJ1-2, with 7 bases aligning to TRBD1. Germline assignment: CDR1 LGHDT and CDR2 YNNKEL (reference sequence). The CDR3 has 13 residues. Losses at the gene ends were 4 bases for V and 8 bases for J; bases not matched to a gene: 7. CDR3 protein: CASSLGQSKGYTF. CDR3 DNA: TGTGCCAGCAGCCTGGGACAGTCAAAAGGCTACACCTTC.

The chain carries TRBV28 and TRBJ1-5; TRBD1 might be the D (6 bases). CDR1 is MDHEN, CDR2 SYDVKM, per germline. The length of the CDR3 is 16 residues. The V gene lost 1 base and the J gene lost 2 bases, with 12 bases spanning the gap. This CDR3 reads CASSLSGEGRNQPQHF. CDR3 sequence (DNA): TGTGCCAGCAGTTTATCAGGGGAAGGGCGCAATCAGCCCCAGCATTTT.

This clone was picked up a small number of times. V and J are TRBV2 and TRBJ1-2, with D uncertain. The CDR3 runs to 14 residues. The germline V gene encodes CDR1 SNHLY and CDR2 FYNNEI. Between the trimmed V and J ends, which lost 6 bases and 3 bases, there was a span of 14 bases. For the CDR3, the DNA is TGTGCCAGCAGGGAGGACGGGATTCACTATGGCTACACCTTC. This sequence encodes CASREDGIHYGYTF.

The chain links TRBV10-3 to TRBJ2-5; D gene unclear. The CDR3 contains 12 residues. V lost 3 bases, J lost 3 bases, and 5 bases lay in between. Per germline, CDR1 ENHRY and CDR2 SYGVKD. The CDR3 sequence is CAISDGEETQYF. CDR3 DNA sequence: TGTGCCATCAGTGACGGAGAAGAGACCCAGTACTTC.